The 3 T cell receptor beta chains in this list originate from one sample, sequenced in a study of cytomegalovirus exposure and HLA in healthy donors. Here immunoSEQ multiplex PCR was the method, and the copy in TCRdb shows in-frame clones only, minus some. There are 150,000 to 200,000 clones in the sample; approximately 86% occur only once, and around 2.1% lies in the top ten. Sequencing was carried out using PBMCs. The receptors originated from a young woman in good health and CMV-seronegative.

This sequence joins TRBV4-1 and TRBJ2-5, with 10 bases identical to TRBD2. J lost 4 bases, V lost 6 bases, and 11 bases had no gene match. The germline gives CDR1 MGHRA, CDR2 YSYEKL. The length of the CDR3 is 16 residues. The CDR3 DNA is TGCGCCAGCAGAATGGTAGCGGGAGGAAGTAGAGAGACCCAGTACTTC. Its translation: CASRMVAGGSRETQYF.

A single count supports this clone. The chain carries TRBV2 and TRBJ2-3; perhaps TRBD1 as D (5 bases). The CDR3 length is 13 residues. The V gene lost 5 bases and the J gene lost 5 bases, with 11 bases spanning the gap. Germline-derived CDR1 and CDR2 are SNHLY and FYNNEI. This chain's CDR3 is CASSQAGLDTQYF. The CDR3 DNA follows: TGTGCCAGCAGTCAGGCAGGGCTAGATACGCAGTATTTT.

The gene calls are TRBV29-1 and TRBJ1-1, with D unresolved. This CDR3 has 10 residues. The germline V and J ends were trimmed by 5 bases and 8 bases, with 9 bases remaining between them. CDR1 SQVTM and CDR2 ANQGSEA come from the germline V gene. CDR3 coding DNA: TGCAGCGTTCTTAGCAGCGAAGCTTTCTTT. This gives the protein CSVLSSEAFF.